Listed here are 25 T cell receptor beta chains from one sample, sequenced in a study of T cell changes during pregnancy in multiple sclerosis. Clones were sequenced by immunoSEQ multiplex PCR, and TCRdb holds only the in-frame ones, with some missing. The data hold tens of thousands of clones, with 91% observed a single time. Sequenced here: peripheral blood, sampled after pregnancy. These receptors originate from a female donor in good health, enrolled as a control in a pregnancy study.

This clone was observed a single time. The chain couples TRBV5-6 to TRBJ2-1; 7 nucleotides agree with TRBD1. CDR1 is SGHDT, CDR2 YYEEEE, per germline. V shed 4 bases and J 7 bases; nucleotides not matched to a gene: 5. This CDR3 contains 13 residues. Here the CDR3 DNA reads TGTGCCAGCAGCCCGGGACAGAAGAATGAGCAGTTCTTC. This translates into CASSPGQKNEQFF.

Note on this clone: The germline gene is not matched at one end of the junction; a read error may be the cause. This chain joins TRBV7-7 and TRBJ2-2; D might be TRBD1 (6 bases). The CDR3 runs 14 residues. Per the germline V gene, CDR1 is SSHAT and CDR2 is FNYEAQ (reference sequence). CDR3: CASSLAGDVGELFF. CDR3 bases: TGTGCTAGCAGCTTAGCAGGGGATGTCGGGGAGCTGTTTTTT.

In this sample, this clone turned up a few times. The chain links TRBV6-6 to TRBJ1-5; 9 nucleotides align to TRBD1. V lost 6 bases, J lost 0 bases, and 3 bases stayed unmatched. Germline V gives CDR1 MNHNY, CDR2 SVGAGI (reference sequence). The length of the CDR3 is 15 residues. The CDR3 nucleotides are TGTGCCAGCAGCTCACAGGGGGCTAGCAATCAGCCCCAGCATTTT. This translates into CASSSQGASNQPQHF.

This chain connects TRBV4-2 to TRBJ1-2; D is unclear. CDR1 and CDR2 (germline): LGHNA, YNFKEQ. V lost 4 bases and J 5 bases, leaving 20 bases between the germline ends. The CDR3 length is 16 residues. CDR3 nucleotide sequence: TGTGCCAGCAGCCCAGACGGGGATCTGGGGTGGTATGGCTACACCTTC. This translates into CASSPDGDLGWYGYTF.

This clone was counted between two and nine times. The V and J genes are TRBV19 and TRBJ2-2; 15 bases map to TRBD2. V lost 5 bases, J lost 3 bases, and 7 bases stayed unmatched. Germline values: CDR1 LNHDA, CDR2 SQIVND (reference sequence). The CDR3 extends over 18 amino acids. The CDR3 nucleotides read TGTGCCAGTAGTGGCGGGGGACTAGCGGGGGGCCACACCGGGGAGCTGTTTTTT. It is translated as CASSGGGLAGGHTGELFF.

This clone occurred once. The rearrangement joins TRBV5-4 to TRBJ1-1; 9 bases fit TRBD1. V shed 0 bases and J 4 bases; nucleotides not matched to a gene: 10. CDR3 length: 17 residues. Germline V gene sequence: CDR1 SGHNT, CDR2 YYREEE (reference sequence). Written as DNA, the CDR3 is TGTGCCAGCAGCTTGGAAAGGACAGGGGAACGTGGCACTGAAGCTTTCTTT. Translated: CASSLERTGERGTEAFF.

The chain carries TRBV5-1 and TRBJ1-1, with 7 bases aligning to TRBD1. The CDR3 runs to 13 residues. J was trimmed by 4 bases and V by 4 bases; bases with no gene match: 4. CDR1 and CDR2 from the germline V gene are SGHRS and YFSETQ. In DNA form, the CDR3 reads TGCGCCAGCAGCGAGGACAGGATCACTGAAGCTTTCTTT. It translates to CASSEDRITEAFF. Supplemented by reference TRBV5-1 and TRBJ1-1, the full variable domain reads KAGVTQTPRYLIKTRGQQVTLSCSPISGHRSVSWYQQTPGQGLQFLFEYFSETQRNKGNFPGRFSGRQFSNSRSEMNVSTLELGDSALYLCASSEDRITEAFFGQGTRLTVV.

V gene TRBV2 combines with J gene TRBJ2-5; TRBD2 agrees at 10 bases. The V and J ends lost 4 bases and 4 bases, in that order; junction bases with no gene match: 15. The germline V gene has CDR1 SNHLY and CDR2 FYNNEI. The CDR3 contains 18 residues. The CDR3 region has the DNA TGTGCCAGCAGTGCTACAAAAGCCCAAAGCGGGGGGGCAGAGACCCAGTACTTC. This sequence encodes CASSATKAQSGGAETQYF.

The sample holds one count of this clone. The V and J genes are TRBV7-2 and TRBJ2-7; a weak D match, TRBD1 (6 bases). CDR1 and CDR2 (germline): SGHTA, FQGNSA. The ends were cut back, 3 bases at V and 2 bases at J, with 17 bases in the middle. This CDR3 has 16 residues. The CDR3: CASSFAPTGRTYEQYF. CDR3 nucleotides: TGTGCCAGCAGCTTCGCCCCGACAGGCCGCACCTACGAGCAGTACTTC.

The chain uses TRBV19 and TRBJ2-3; D is possibly TRBD2 (7 bases). The V end was cut by 7 bases, the J end by 3 bases, with 14 bases between. Germline V gene sequence: CDR1 LNHDA, CDR2 SQIVND (reference sequence). The length of the CDR3 is 14 residues. The CDR3 here is CASNRGGNTDTQYF. DNA of the CDR3: TGTGCCAGTAATCGCGGGGGCAATACAGATACGCAGTATTTT. Drawing the rest from reference TRBV19 and TRBJ2-3, the complete variable domain is DGGITQSPKYLFRKEGQNVTLSCEQNLNHDAMYWYRQDPGQGLRLIYYSQIVNDFQKGDIAEGYSVSREKKESFPLTVTSAQKNPTAFYLCASNRGGNTDTQYFGPGTRLTVL.

This clone appeared once. V gene TRBV11-2 combines with J gene TRBJ1-1, with a tentative D call TRBD1 (6 bases). Between the trimmed V and J ends, which lost 3 bases and 8 bases, there was a span of 7 bases. Per the germline V gene, CDR1 is SGHAT and CDR2 is FQNNGV. The CDR3 consists of 11 residues. This CDR3 reads CASSFQGEAFF. As DNA, the CDR3 is TGTGCCAGCAGCTTCCAGGGGGAAGCTTTCTTT. Full variable domain (rest looked up from reference TRBV11-2 and TRBJ1-1): EAGVAQSPRYKIIEKRQSVAFWCNPISGHATLYWYQQILGQGPKLLIQFQNNGVVDDSQLPKDRFSAERLKGVDSTLKIQPAKLEDSAVYLCASSFQGEAFFGQGTRLTVV.

The V and J genes are TRBV11-3 and TRBJ2-2, with 7 bases aligning to TRBD2. V shed 5 bases and J 2 bases; nucleotides not matched to a gene: 8. The length of the CDR3 is 16 residues. Germline V gene data show CDR1 as SGHNT and CDR2 as YENEEA. The CDR3 region is CASSPPAGENTGELFF. The CDR3 bases are TGTGCCAGCAGCCCACCGGCGGGGGAAAACACCGGGGAGCTGTTTTTT.

Remarks on this clone: This specimen includes other DNA sequences encoding the same CDR3. The CDR3 coding sequence is TGTGCCAGCAGCGCCGACAGTCTCGGGCAGCCCCAGCATTTT. Translating gives CASSADSLGQPQHF. The chain carries TRBV9 and TRBJ1-5; weak D call: TRBD1 (5 bases). V lost 3 bases and J lost 7, with 14 bases in between. This CDR3 is built from 14 residues. Germline V lookup: CDR1 SGDLS, CDR2 YYNGEE.

In DNA, the CDR3 is TGCGCCAGCAGCCAAGATCCTTTAGTGTCGGGTGAGCAGTTCTTC. Encoded protein: CASSQDPLVSGEQFF. The chain employs TRBV4-3 and TRBJ2-1; D remains unclear. V was trimmed by 0 bases and J by 9 bases, leaving 15 bases between them. The CDR3 runs 15 residues. CDR1 is LGHNA, CDR2 YSLEER, per germline.

The table lists this clone with a count of one. For the CDR3, the DNA is TGTGCCAGCAGTGCGGGACAGTCTATTTCGGTTCATGGCTACACCTTC. Its protein product is CASSAGQSISVHGYTF. The chain joins TRBV7-9 to TRBJ1-2; 7 bases line up with TRBD1. With V trimmed by 6 bases and J by 6 bases, 16 bases remained unmatched. This CDR3 comprises 16 residues. Per the germline V gene, CDR1 is SEHNR and CDR2 is FQNEAQ (reference sequence).

V gene TRBV5-1 combines with J gene TRBJ2-1; 8 bases are a match to TRBD1. Germline CDR1 SGHRS, CDR2 YFSETQ. The CDR3 length is 15 residues. V trimming: 3 bases; J trimming: 1 base; junction bases outside the gene matches: 3. CDR3: CASSSGQGSYNEQFF. The DNA for the CDR3 is TGCGCCAGCAGCTCTGGACAGGGTTCCTACAATGAGCAGTTCTTC. The full variable domain, completed using reference TRBV5-1 and TRBJ2-1, is KAGVTQTPRYLIKTRGQQVTLSCSPISGHRSVSWYQQTPGQGLQFLFEYFSETQRNKGNFPGRFSGRQFSNSRSEMNVSTLELGDSALYLCASSSGQGSYNEQFFGPGTRLTVL.

The chain joins TRBV5-8 to TRBJ1-2, with D possibly matching TRBD1 (5 bases). V gave up 2 bases and J gave up 2 bases, with 16 bases separating them. This CDR3 region has 16 residues. CDR1 and CDR2 from the germline V gene are SGHTS and YDEGEE. CDR3 sequence reads: CASSLGMAGLNYGYTF. In nucleotides, the CDR3 is TGTGCCAGCAGCTTAGGTATGGCAGGGCTGAACTATGGCTACACCTTC.

DNA of the CDR3: TGTGCCAGCAGCTACAGGGGGTGGGATGAGCAGTTCTTC. It translates to CASSYRGWDEQFF. The chain carries TRBV7-9 and TRBJ2-1; 8 positions match TRBD1. V shed 4 bases, J shed 8 bases, and the junction held 4 bases outside the gene matches. The CDR3 consists of 13 residues. The germline CDR1 and CDR2 sequences are SEHNR and FQNEAQ (reference sequence).

The rearrangement joins TRBV4-1 to TRBJ2-7, with 9 bases lining up with TRBD2. Germline lookup yields CDR1 MGHRA and CDR2 YSYEKL. The CDR3 covers 16 residues. Germline trimming cut 3 bases from V and 2 bases from J; bases unmatched to any gene: 8. The CDR3 sequence is CASSQGAAGGAYEQYF. CDR3 nucleotides: TGCGCCAGCAGCCAGGGCGCAGCGGGGGGAGCCTACGAGCAGTACTTC.

V usage is TRBV19 and J usage is TRBJ1-2, with D perhaps matching TRBD1 (6 bases). The germline V gene encodes CDR1 LNHDA and CDR2 SQIVND (reference sequence). This CDR3 is 15 amino acids long. The germline V and J ends were trimmed by 6 bases and 5 bases, with 19 bases remaining between them. This CDR3 is CASRSQGGSGYGYTF. The CDR3 nucleotides read TGTGCCAGTAGATCACAGGGCGGCAGTGGGTATGGCTACACCTTC.

This clone has only one observation. The V call is TRBV4-2, the J call TRBJ1-2, with no clear D. V lost 1 base to trimming and J lost 4 bases, with 19 bases between them. Per germline, CDR1 LGHNA and CDR2 YNFKEQ. CDR3 size: 17 residues. The CDR3 nucleotides are TGTGCCAGCAGCCAAGGACACCATTCTATTCCCCCCTATGGCTACACCTTC. It codes for CASSQGHHSIPPYGYTF.

CDR3 DNA sequence: TGCGCCAGCAGCTTTGAGGACATTACCACAGATACGCAGTATTTT. Translating gives CASSFEDITTDTQYF. V gene TRBV5-1 combines with J gene TRBJ2-3; possible D gene TRBD1, 5 bases. The V end lost 2 bases, the J end lost 2 bases, and 12 bases lay between the germline ends. The CDR3 consists of 15 residues. CDR1 and CDR2 (germline): SGHRS, YFSETQ.

The CDR3 DNA follows: TGTGCCAGCAGAGACAGGACAGGGGGAATCTCCTATAATTCACCCCTCCACTTT. Its translation is CASRDRTGGISYNSPLHF. The chain uses TRBV2 and TRBJ1-6, with 10 bases matching TRBD1. V was pared by 6 bases and J by 0 bases, with 8 bases of the junction left unmatched. In germline, CDR1 is SNHLY, CDR2 FYNNEI. This CDR3 is built from 18 residues. Based on the CDR3 plus reference TRBV2 and TRBJ1-6, the full variable domain is EPEVTQTPSHQVTQMGQEVILRCVPISNHLYFYWYRQILGQKVEFLVSFYNNEISEKSEIFDDQFSVERPDGSNFTLKIRSTKLEDSAMYFCASRDRTGGISYNSPLHFGNGTRLTVT.

This clone was seen once. The CDR3 spells CAWHRTGGSEAFF. Here the CDR3 DNA reads TGTGCCTGGCATAGGACAGGGGGCTCTGAAGCTTTCTTT. The rearrangement uses TRBV30 and TRBJ1-1; 11 bases line up with TRBD1. The CDR3 contains 13 residues. The trim removed 5 bases at V and 6 bases at J, leaving 5 bases unmatched. The germline CDR1 and CDR2 sequences are GTSNPN and SVGIG (reference sequence).

V gene TRBV7-2 combines with J gene TRBJ1-1; 9 bases are a match to TRBD1. The CDR3 spans 16 residues. With 5 bases clipped from V and 0 bases from J, the junction kept 7 bases outside the gene matches. Germline CDR1 is SGHTA and CDR2 is FQGNSA. The CDR3 here is CASSQQGASMNTEAFF. The CDR3 DNA reads TGTGCCAGCAGCCAACAGGGGGCATCAATGAACACTGAAGCTTTCTTT.